These 2 T cell receptor beta chains share one sample of origin, sequenced in a study of T cells expressing NK-cell markers. After re-calling the 5' RACE reads, TCRdb lists one entry per CDR3 protein, DNA absent. The listing contains 350,000 to 450,000 distinct CDR3 sequences. The sample was blood T cells: a sorted CD56 or NKG2C T cell subset, CD4+ or CD8+ T cells, or bulk PBMC T cells (not recorded which). Receptors originate from a man aged 18 to 69 in good health.

V and J are TRBV2 and TRBJ2-7; TCRdb returns TRBD1, unconfirmable since there is no DNA. Looked up from germline, CDR1 is SNHLY and CDR2 is FYNNEI. This CDR3 region has 15 residues. CDR3 loop: CASTSEGQVAYEQYF.

CDR3 amino acids: CASSSRRGAGNEQFF. J is TRBJ2-1 and V is TRBV27; TCRdb's D call of TRBD2 is untestable without DNA. From germline, CDR1 is MNHEY and CDR2 SMNVEV (reference sequence). The CDR3 runs 15 residues.